This TCR beta chain was found in a study of blood T cell repertoires in COVID-19. Per germline, CDR1 KGHDR and CDR2 SFDVKD. The CDR3 spans 14 residues. Trimming took 7 bases from V and 2 from J; bases not matched to a gene: 4. Measured with immunoSEQ multiplex PCR; TCRdb has only the in-frame clones, and not every one. The profile shows 250,000 or so clones, about 79% of them singletons. The rearrangement joins TRBV24-1 to TRBJ2-1, with 7 bases that match TRBD1. The sequence was obtained from a man aged 80 or over with acute or convalescent COVID-19. Sequenced: peripheral blood. CDR3 protein: CATRGDSAYNEQFF. The CDR3 DNA sequence: TGTGCCACCAGGGGGGACAGTGCCTACAATGAGCAGTTCTTC.